The 11 T cell receptor beta chains below come from one sample, sequenced in a study of cytotoxic CD8 clonotypes in ibrutinib-treated CLL. The data were produced by immunoSEQ multiplex PCR, yet TCRdb's version contains in-frame clones alone and is incomplete. This table has over 200,000 clones, roughly three quarters appearing once. Specimen: PBMCs, collected after 12 months of ibrutinib treatment. The origin of the receptors is a human donor with chronic lymphocytic leukemia.

The chain combines TRBV5-1 with TRBJ2-3, with a possible D match to TRBD1 (6 bases). Trimming removed 6 bases from V and 1 base from J, with 12 bases in between. There are 14 residues in the CDR3. Germline lookup yields CDR1 SGHRS and CDR2 YFSETQ. The CDR3, as DNA: TGCGCCAGCAATGGAGGACAGCGCACAGATACGCAGTATTTT. Its translation is CASNGGQRTDTQYF.

CDR3 bases: TGTGCCAGCAGCACCGGGACCTCGAGGGGAAACACCATATATTTT. This encodes CASSTGTSRGNTIYF. V usage is TRBV6-1 and J usage is TRBJ1-3, with a weak D call TRBD1 (5 bases). The V gene lost 6 bases and the J gene lost 4 bases, with 16 bases spanning the gap. Germline V gene data show CDR1 as MNHNS and CDR2 as SASEGT. The CDR3 consists of 15 residues.

CDR3 amino acids: CASSPPAQETQYF. The CDR3 nucleotides are TGCGCCAGCAGTCCGCCCGCCCAAGAGACCCAGTACTTC. The V call is TRBV23-1, the J call TRBJ2-5; D gene unclear. TRBV23-1 is an ORF; its function is uncertain. With 4 bases removed from V and 1 base from J, the gap between germline ends came to 7 bases. This CDR3 is 13 amino acids long.

This chain links TRBV5-6 with TRBJ1-2; 8 bases match TRBD1. Losses at the gene ends were 4 bases for V and 8 bases for J; bases not matched to a gene: 10. Germline CDR1 SGHDT, CDR2 YYEEEE. The CDR3 totals 14 residues. DNA of the CDR3: TGTGCCAGCAGCCCGGGACAGGCCTGGGGAGGCTACACCTTC. It translates to CASSPGQAWGGYTF.

Notes on this clone: In the same sample, other DNA sequences code for this CDR3. The V and J genes are TRBV7-2 and TRBJ2-5; TRBD1 might be the D (6 bases). The CDR3 covers 13 residues. Germline CDR1 reads SGHTA; CDR2 reads FQGNSA. Trimming stripped 3 bases from V and 5 bases from J, with 10 bases between. The CDR3 sequence: CASSLGQGETQYF. The CDR3 region has the DNA TGTGCCAGCAGCTTGGGCCAGGGGGAGACCCAGTACTTC.

The rearrangement joins TRBV5-8 to TRBJ1-2, with TRBD1 as a possible D gene (5 bases). Germline CDR1 reads SGHTS; CDR2 reads YDEGEE. V was shortened by 5 bases and J by 8 bases, with 19 bases between the two germline ends. The length of the CDR3 is 14 residues. CDR3 DNA: TGTGCCAGCAGGACCGACAGCACAGGCAGGGGCTACACCTTC. Protein sequence: CASRTDSTGRGYTF.

This clone was counted a few times. This sequence joins TRBV25-1 and TRBJ1-5; no clear D gene. Deletions cut 4 bases from V and 2 bases from J, with 3 bases between. The CDR3 sequence is 12 residues long. CDR1 and CDR2 (germline): MGHDK, SYGVNS. DNA of the CDR3: TGTGCCAGCAGTGGAGGCAATCAGCCCCAGCATTTT. Its translation is CASSGGNQPQHF.

The genes are TRBV6-1 and TRBJ1-2; D gene unclear. Germline CDR1 and CDR2: MNHNS and SASEGT. Trimming cost V 2 bases and J 7 bases, with 17 bases left between them. This CDR3 contains 15 residues. The CDR3 region has the DNA TGTGCCAGCAGTGAACTCTTGAGAGGGAATCGTGGCTACACCTTC. Translation gives CASSELLRGNRGYTF.

The rearrangement joins TRBV28 to TRBJ1-2; the D is unclear. CDR3 length equals 13 residues. The germline V gene has CDR1 MDHEN and CDR2 SYDVKM. V was cut by 5 bases and J by 4 bases, with 11 bases left in between. As DNA, the CDR3 is TGTGCCAGCAGTAACACCAATCTCTATGGCTACACCTTC. Its translation: CASSNTNLYGYTF.

The chain joins TRBV6-1 to TRBJ2-7; D unclear. This CDR3 is built from 12 residues. The V gene's germline CDR1 is MNHNS and CDR2 SASEGT. V lost 5 bases to trimming and J lost 2 bases, with 7 bases between them. This chain's CDR3 is CASSQGTYEQYF. The CDR3 DNA follows: TGTGCCAGCAGTCAAGGCACCTACGAGCAGTACTTC.

The chain combines TRBV28 with TRBJ1-5, with a weak D call TRBD1 (6 bases). Germline V gene lookup returns CDR1 MDHEN and CDR2 SYDVKM. CDR3 length: 14 residues. Trimming took off 3 bases at V and 3 bases at J, with 9 bases between the two ends. For the CDR3, the DNA is TGTGCCAGCAGTTTCGGACAGTTCAATCAGCCCCAGCATTTT. This translates into CASSFGQFNQPQHF.